Included here is one T cell receptor beta chain sequence, with context. The sample is drawn from a study of blood T cell repertoires in COVID-19. Profiled with immunoSEQ multiplex PCR; TCRdb holds only in-frame clones, not every one. The table has tens of thousands of clones, 75% to 90% seen once. This clonotype was obtained from a man aged 60 to 69 with acute or convalescent COVID-19. Sequencing was performed on peripheral blood.

In DNA form, the CDR3 reads TGTGCCAGCAGCTTAAGGGGGGGTTACGACATTCAGTACTTC. It encodes CASSLRGGYDIQYF. This chain connects TRBV11-2 to TRBJ2-4; D may be TRBD2 (7 bases). Trimming removed 2 bases at V and 8 bases at J, with 13 bases between. CDR1 is SGHAT, CDR2 FQNNGV, per germline. This CDR3 is built from 14 residues. The variable domain in full, completed from reference TRBV11-2 and TRBJ2-4, reads EAGVAQSPRYKIIEKRQSVAFWCNPISGHATLYWYQQILGQGPKLLIQFQNNGVVDDSQLPKDRFSAERLKGVDSTLKIQPAKLEDSAVYLCASSLRGGYDIQYFGAGTRLSVL.